A single sample is the source of the 5 T cell receptor beta chains below, sequenced in a study of blood T cell repertoires in COVID-19. Clones were read by immunoSEQ multiplex PCR, and TCRdb kept only the in-frame ones, dropping some. The data contain more than 200,000 clones, roughly 80% of them seen just once; the ten biggest clones take up less than 5%. The specimen sequenced was peripheral blood. The source of these receptors is a man aged 55 to 70 with acute or convalescent COVID-19.

This sequence joins TRBV2 and TRBJ2-7; 11 bases map to TRBD2. Germline V gene sequence: CDR1 SNHLY, CDR2 FYNNEI. V dropped 5 bases and J dropped 5; count of bases not matched to a gene: 8. This CDR3 spans 15 amino acids. Written as DNA, the CDR3 is TGTGCCAGCAGTTCCTTAGCGGGAGGGCCCCACGAGCAGTACTTC. Protein: CASSSLAGGPHEQYF.

The sample holds one count of this clone. V is TRBV7-2 and J is TRBJ2-2; no clear D. V was clipped by 5 bases and J by 7 bases, with 11 bases between them. Germline lookup yields CDR1 SGHTA and CDR2 FQGNSA. The CDR3 loop spans 13 amino acids. CDR3 DNA sequence: TGTGCCAGCAGCCGAGGCCCCATCGGGGAGCTGTTTTTT. Its translation: CASSRGPIGELFF.

The J gene is TRBJ2-7, the V gene TRBV2; 10 positions agree with TRBD1. CDR1 SNHLY and CDR2 FYNNEI come from the germline V gene. The V segment lost 7 bases and the J segment 3 bases; nucleotides outside the gene matches: 3. The CDR3 runs to 13 residues. The CDR3 sequence: CASTGTGVYEQYF. Written as DNA, the CDR3 is TGTGCCAGCACCGGGACAGGGGTCTACGAGCAGTACTTC.

The V and J genes are TRBV4-1 and TRBJ2-7, with 8 positions matching TRBD2. Germline loops: CDR1 MGHRA, CDR2 YSYEKL. The CDR3 contains 16 residues. V was clipped by 1 base and J by 4 bases; unmatched bases: 9. The CDR3 nucleotides are TGCGCCAGCAGCCAAGGGCCGGGACTAGGGGGGTACGAGCAGTACTTC. Translating it yields CASSQGPGLGGYEQYF.

This clone showed up just once. The rearrangement joins TRBV10-3 to TRBJ2-6; TRBD1 is a possible D gene (5 bases). Trimming cost V 0 bases and J 0 bases, with 9 bases left between them. Germline assignment: CDR1 ENHRY and CDR2 SYGVKD. CDR3 size: 17 residues. CDR3 sequence (DNA): TGTGCCATCAGTGAGTCGAGTCAGGGCTCTGGGGCCAACGTCCTGACTTTC. Protein sequence: CAISESSQGSGANVLTF.